The table lists the clone carrying this T cell receptor (beta chain) with many counts. The sample is drawn from a study of T-cell reconstitution after alpha-beta-depleted transplantation in children. The germline V gene encodes CDR1 GTSNPN and CDR2 SVGIG (reference sequence). The V gene lost 2 bases and the J gene lost 0 bases, with 16 bases spanning the gap. The CDR3 has 17 residues. The TCRbeta library was prepared with unique molecular identifiers. TCRdb processed the PCR reads anew with MiXCR; each CDR3 protein has one entry. The repertoire consists of hundreds of thousands of distinct CDR3 sequences, with about 10% occurring once and the leading ten covering roughly 2%.

This sample comprised PBMCs, obtained before TCRalphabeta/CD19-depleted stem cell transplant. This chain uses TRBV30 with TRBJ2-2; the D gene is possibly TRBD1 (5 bases). The TCR comes from a child younger than 10 with inherited bone marrow failure, due to receive a stem cell transplant. The chain's CDR3 is CAWSRARTSSNTGELFF. CDR3 sequence (DNA): TGTGCCTGGAGTCGCGCGAGGACATCCTCGAACACCGGGGAGCTGTTTTTT.